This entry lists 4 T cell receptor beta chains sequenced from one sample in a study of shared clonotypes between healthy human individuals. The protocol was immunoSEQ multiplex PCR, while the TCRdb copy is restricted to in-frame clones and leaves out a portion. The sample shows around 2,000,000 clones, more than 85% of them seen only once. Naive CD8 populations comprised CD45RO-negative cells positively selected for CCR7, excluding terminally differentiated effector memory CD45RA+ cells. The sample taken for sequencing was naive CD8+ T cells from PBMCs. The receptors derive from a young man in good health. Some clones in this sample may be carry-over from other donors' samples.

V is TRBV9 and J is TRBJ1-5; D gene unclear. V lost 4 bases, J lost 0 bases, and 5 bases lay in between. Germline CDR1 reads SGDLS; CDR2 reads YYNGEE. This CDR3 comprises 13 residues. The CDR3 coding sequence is TGTGCCAGCAGCAAATATAGCAATCAGCCCCAGCATTTT. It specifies CASSKYSNQPQHF.

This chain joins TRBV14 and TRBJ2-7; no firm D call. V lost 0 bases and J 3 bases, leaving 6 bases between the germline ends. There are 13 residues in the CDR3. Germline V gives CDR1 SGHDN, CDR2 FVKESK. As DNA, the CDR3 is TGTGCCAGCAGCCAAGAATGGGGCTACGAGCAGTACTTC. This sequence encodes CASSQEWGYEQYF.

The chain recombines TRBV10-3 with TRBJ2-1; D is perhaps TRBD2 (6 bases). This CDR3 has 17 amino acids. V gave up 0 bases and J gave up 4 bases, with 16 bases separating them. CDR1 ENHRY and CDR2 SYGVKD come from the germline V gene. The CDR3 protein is CAISESIGTLAYNEQFF. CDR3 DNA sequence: TGTGCCATCAGTGAGTCGATTGGGACTCTGGCTTACAATGAGCAGTTCTTC.

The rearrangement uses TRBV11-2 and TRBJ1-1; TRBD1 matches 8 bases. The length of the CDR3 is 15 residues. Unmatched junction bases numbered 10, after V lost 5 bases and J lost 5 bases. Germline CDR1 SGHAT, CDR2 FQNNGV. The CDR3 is CASSPFPGQATEAFF. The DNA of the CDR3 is TGTGCCAGCAGCCCCTTCCCGGGACAGGCGACTGAAGCTTTCTTT.